Following are 6 T cell receptor beta chains from one sample sequenced in a study of blood T cell repertoires in COVID-19. The table came from immunoSEQ multiplex PCR; TCRdb's copy has only in-frame clones and leaves some out. This table has 230,000 or so clones, about 88% appearing once. The sample consisted of PBMCs or T cells enriched from blood (not recorded which). All receptors come from a woman aged 50 to 65 who had been exposed to COVID-19.

This chain uses TRBV5-5 with TRBJ1-6, with TRBD1 identical over 8 bases. The CDR3 spans 18 residues. Per the germline V gene, CDR1 is SGHKS and CDR2 is YYEKEE (reference sequence). Losses at the gene ends were 2 bases for V and 0 bases for J; bases not matched to a gene: 7. In DNA, the CDR3 is TGTGCCAGCAGCTTATTCGCGGGACAGGTCTCCTATAATTCACCCCTCCACTTT. This encodes CASSLFAGQVSYNSPLHF.

The chain has TRBV7-9 and TRBJ1-1, with D unclear. Germline CDR1 is SEHNR and CDR2 is FQNEAQ (reference sequence). Trimming shortened V by 1 base and J by 1 base, and 4 bases separated the two germline ends. This CDR3 has 13 amino acids. Here the CDR3 reads CASSLGANTEAFF. CDR3 DNA sequence: TGTGCCAGCAGCTTAGGGGCGAACACTGAAGCTTTCTTT. Filled out from reference TRBV7-9 and TRBJ1-1, the complete variable domain reads DTGVSQNPRHKITKRGQNVTFRCDPISEHNRLYWYRQTLGQGPEFLTYFQNEAQLEKSRLLSDRFSAERPKGSFSTLEIQRTEQGDSAMYLCASSLGANTEAFFGQGTRLTVV.

This rearrangement joins TRBV5-1 to TRBJ2-1, with 13 bases that match TRBD2. Germline assignment: CDR1 SGHRS and CDR2 YFSETQ. The CDR3 totals 18 residues. J was trimmed by 8 bases and V by 5 bases; bases with no gene match: 16. CDR3 nucleotide sequence: TGCGCCAGCAGTTCCACCGGGACTAGCGGGGCCCGACGGCATGAGCAGTTCTTC. Translation: CASSSTGTSGARRHEQFF.

CDR3 residues: CASSQYRDTTYGYTF. CDR3 DNA: TGCGCCAGCAGCCAATACCGGGACACCACCTATGGCTACACCTTC. The V and J genes are TRBV4-3 and TRBJ1-2; a possible D gene is TRBD1 (6 bases). Germline V lookup: CDR1 LGHNA, CDR2 YSLEER. CDR3 size: 15 residues. The ends were cut back, 2 bases at V and 4 bases at J, with 14 bases in the middle.

Note on this clone: One junction end disagrees with the germline gene, perhaps due to a read error. The V call is TRBV18, the J call TRBJ1-4, with 9 bases that match TRBD1. Germline V gene sequence: CDR1 KGHSH, CDR2 LQKENI. The CDR3 totals 14 residues. CDR3 sequence reads: CASSPRTGEEKLFF. The CDR3 bases are TGTGCCAGCTCCCCACGGACAGGGGAAGAAAAACTGTTTTTT.

V is TRBV4-3 and J is TRBJ1-3; D is unresolved. V lost 1 base to trimming and J lost 0 bases, with 10 bases between them. The length of the CDR3 is 16 residues. CDR1 LGHNA and CDR2 YSLEER come from the germline V gene. Here the CDR3 reads CASSQVIRDSGNTIYF. In DNA form, the CDR3 reads TGCGCCAGCAGCCAAGTAATCCGAGACTCTGGAAACACCATATATTTT.